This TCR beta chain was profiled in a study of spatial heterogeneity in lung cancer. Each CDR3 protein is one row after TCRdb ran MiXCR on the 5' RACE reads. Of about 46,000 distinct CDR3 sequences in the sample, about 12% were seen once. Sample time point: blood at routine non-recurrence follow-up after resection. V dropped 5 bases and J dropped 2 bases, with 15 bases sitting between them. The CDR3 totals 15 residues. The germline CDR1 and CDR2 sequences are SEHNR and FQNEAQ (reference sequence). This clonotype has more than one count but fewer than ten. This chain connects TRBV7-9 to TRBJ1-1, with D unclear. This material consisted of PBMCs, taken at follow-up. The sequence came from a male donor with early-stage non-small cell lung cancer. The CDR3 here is CASSGEESGNTEAFF. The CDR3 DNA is TGTGCCAGCAGCGGCGAAGAGTCAGGTAACACTGAAGCTTTCTTT.